Shown below are 17 T cell receptor beta chains from a single sample sequenced in a study of T cell responses to AZD1222 COVID-19 vaccine. TCRdb's copy holds only in-frame clones and misses some; the assay was immunoSEQ multiplex PCR. The sample records under 200,000 clones, 92% being singletons. The specimen comprised peripheral blood, sampled on day 0 of AZD1222 vaccination. The receptor set was obtained from an adult in good health.

This chain connects TRBV12-3 or TRBV12-4 to TRBJ1-5; weak D call: TRBD1 (6 bases). With 5 bases removed from V and 6 bases from J, the gap between germline ends came to 11 bases. The CDR3 consists of 13 residues. Here the CDR3 reads CASSPGGAQPQHF. CDR3 bases: TGTGCCAGCAGTCCGGGGGGGGCTCAGCCCCAGCATTTT.

This sequence joins TRBV6-2 or TRBV6-3 and TRBJ1-1; perhaps TRBD1 as D (5 bases). There are 14 residues in the CDR3. Trimming removed 3 bases at V and 1 base at J, with 9 bases between. CDR1 is MNHEY, CDR2 SVGEGT, per germline. CDR3: CASSYTGPNTEAFF. The CDR3 DNA follows: TGTGCCAGCAGTTATACGGGGCCGAACACTGAAGCTTTCTTT.

The V gene is TRBV5-1, the J gene TRBJ2-1; D unresolved. The CDR3 runs 16 residues. Germline CDR1 and CDR2: SGHRS and YFSETQ. Trimming removed 4 bases at V and 4 bases at J, with 18 bases between. CDR3 nucleotide sequence: TGCGCCAGCAGCATACCTTACTCAGGAGATTACAATGAGCAGTTCTTC. Its translation: CASSIPYSGDYNEQFF.

This clone was recorded at least ten times. The chain carries TRBV2 and TRBJ2-7; 7 nucleotides match TRBD1. V trimming: 7 bases; J trimming: 4 bases; junction bases outside the gene matches: 4. This CDR3 contains 12 residues. The V gene's germline CDR1 is SNHLY and CDR2 FYNNEI. CDR3 DNA sequence: TGTGCCAGCAAAAGGGGGCAGTACGAGCAGTACTTC. It encodes CASKRGQYEQYF.

The V gene is TRBV5-5, the J gene TRBJ2-3; D is uncertain. Per germline, CDR1 SGHKS and CDR2 YYEKEE (reference sequence). The V end was cut by 0 bases, the J end by 2 bases, with 7 bases between. The CDR3 runs to 14 residues. The CDR3 region is CASSLAIYTDTQYF. CDR3 in DNA: TGTGCCAGCAGCTTGGCTATCTACACAGATACGCAGTATTTT.

The chain carries TRBV28 and TRBJ2-3; TRBD1 matches 7 bases. After removal of 5 bases from V and 0 bases from J, the junction contained 8 bases not matched to a gene. Germline CDR1 is MDHEN and CDR2 is SYDVKM. The CDR3 extends over 16 amino acids. CDR3 sequence: CASSTQGDGSTDTQYF. CDR3 nucleotides: TGTGCCAGCAGTACCCAGGGGGATGGGAGCACAGATACGCAGTATTTT.

J is TRBJ2-2 and V is TRBV19; D gene ambiguous. V was trimmed by 5 bases and J by 1 base, leaving 17 bases between them. Germline V gene lookup returns CDR1 LNHDA and CDR2 SQIVND (reference sequence). This CDR3 is 17 amino acids long. The DNA of the CDR3 is TGTGCCAGTAGTCCCTCTGATACTTCGAGGAACACCGGGGAGCTGTTTTTT. Its protein product is CASSPSDTSRNTGELFF.

The chain uses TRBV6-5 and TRBJ1-2; D might be TRBD1 (5 bases). Germline lookup yields CDR1 MNHEY and CDR2 SVGAGI. Trimming removed 6 bases from V and 5 bases from J, with 10 bases in between. This CDR3 has 12 amino acids. The CDR3 DNA is TGTGCCAGCAGCCGGGGCGAATATGGCTACACCTTC. Residues: CASSRGEYGYTF.

This clone was seen a single time. The CDR3 reads CASSLGGSPAKNIQYF. Here the CDR3 DNA reads TGCGCCAGCAGCTTAGGGGGCAGCCCAGCCAAAAACATTCAGTACTTC. The gene calls are TRBV5-1 and TRBJ2-4, with 7 bases that match TRBD1. This CDR3 has 16 residues. Germline CDR1 reads SGHRS; CDR2 reads YFSETQ. J lost 0 bases, V lost 2 bases, and 5 bases had no gene match.

The V and J genes are TRBV19 and TRBJ2-5; D gene ambiguous. The V end was cut by 3 bases, the J end by 5 bases, with 7 bases between. Germline V gives CDR1 LNHDA, CDR2 SQIVND (reference sequence). This CDR3 comprises 12 residues. In DNA, the CDR3 is TGTGCCAGTAGTATCAATCGCGAGACCCAGTACTTC. Its protein is CASSINRETQYF.

Comment on this clone: Mismatch with germline at one junction end may stem from a read error. CDR3 loop: CASTLGGPGNTEAFF. CDR3 bases: TGTGCCAGCACCTTGGGGGGCCCCGGGAACACTGAAGCTTTCTTT. The J gene is TRBJ1-1, the V gene TRBV5-4; a weak D match, TRBD1 (6 bases). The CDR3 has 15 residues. CDR1 SGHNT and CDR2 YYREEE come from the germline V gene (reference sequence). Drawing the rest from reference TRBV5-4 and TRBJ1-1, the complete variable domain is ETGVTQSPTHLIKTRGQQVTLRCSSQSGHNTVSWYQQALGQGPQFIFQYYREEENGRGNFPPRFSGLQFPNYSSELNVNALELDDSALYLCASTLGGPGNTEAFFGQGTRLTVV.

The chain uses TRBV11-2 and TRBJ1-1, with D tentatively TRBD1 (5 bases). V lost 1 base and J lost 12, with 24 bases in between. The CDR3 covers 16 residues. Per the germline V gene, CDR1 is SGHAT and CDR2 is FQNNGV. In nucleotides, the CDR3 is TGTGCCAGCAGCTTAGGGGGCGTGACAAGGGGCAAGGTGACTTTCTTT. Translated: CASSLGGVTRGKVTFF.

The rearrangement uses TRBV3-1 (or the pseudogene TRBV3-2) and TRBJ1-5; tentatively, D is TRBD1 (5 bases). CDR1 is LGHDT and CDR2 is YNNKEL in the germline V gene (reference sequence). This CDR3 contains 14 residues. Trimming removed 6 bases at V and 6 bases at J, with 15 bases between. The CDR3 sequence is CASSHSGGIQPQHF. The CDR3 DNA follows: TGTGCCAGCAGTCACAGCGGGGGAATTCAGCCCCAGCATTTT.

V gene TRBV2 combines with J gene TRBJ1-1; D remains ambiguous. The CDR3 totals 12 residues. CDR1 SNHLY and CDR2 FYNNEI come from the germline V gene. Trimming took off 6 bases at V and 6 bases at J, with 11 bases between the two ends. The CDR3 DNA reads TGTGCCAGCAGGGGAGAGGAGGCTGAAGCTTTCTTT. It specifies CASRGEEAEAFF. The variable domain in full, with the rest retrieved from reference TRBV2 and TRBJ1-1, is EPEVTQTPSHQVTQMGQEVILRCVPISNHLYFYWYRQILGQKVEFLVSFYNNEISEKSEIFDDQFSVERPDGSNFTLKIRSTKLEDSAMYFCASRGEEAEAFFGQGTRLTVV.

This clone was observed a few times. The genes are TRBV6-5 and TRBJ1-1; tentative D call: TRBD1 (5 bases). The V gene's germline CDR1 is MNHEY and CDR2 SVGAGI. The V end lost 2 bases, the J end lost 10 bases, and 8 bases lay between the germline ends. CDR3 length: 11 residues. Here the CDR3 reads CASSYAGRAFF. The CDR3 bases are TGTGCCAGCAGTTACGCAGGGAGAGCTTTCTTT.

The chain links TRBV5-1 to TRBJ2-7; D gene uncertain. Deletions cut 4 bases from V and 0 bases from J, with 14 bases between. Germline-derived CDR1 and CDR2 are SGHRS and YFSETQ. The CDR3 covers 15 residues. The CDR3 region has the DNA TGCGCCAGCAGCCCGGTAGTGACGGGCTCCTACGAGCAGTACTTC. Amino acid sequence: CASSPVVTGSYEQYF.

V is TRBV29-1 and J is TRBJ1-2; 7 nucleotides agree with TRBD1. V shed 8 bases and J 4 bases; nucleotides not matched to a gene: 22. The CDR3 extends over 17 amino acids. The germline V gene encodes CDR1 SQVTM and CDR2 ANQGSEA. CDR3: CSLTPFPGQMNVYGYTF. In DNA, the CDR3 is TGCAGCCTTACACCCTTCCCGGGACAGATGAATGTCTATGGCTACACCTTC.